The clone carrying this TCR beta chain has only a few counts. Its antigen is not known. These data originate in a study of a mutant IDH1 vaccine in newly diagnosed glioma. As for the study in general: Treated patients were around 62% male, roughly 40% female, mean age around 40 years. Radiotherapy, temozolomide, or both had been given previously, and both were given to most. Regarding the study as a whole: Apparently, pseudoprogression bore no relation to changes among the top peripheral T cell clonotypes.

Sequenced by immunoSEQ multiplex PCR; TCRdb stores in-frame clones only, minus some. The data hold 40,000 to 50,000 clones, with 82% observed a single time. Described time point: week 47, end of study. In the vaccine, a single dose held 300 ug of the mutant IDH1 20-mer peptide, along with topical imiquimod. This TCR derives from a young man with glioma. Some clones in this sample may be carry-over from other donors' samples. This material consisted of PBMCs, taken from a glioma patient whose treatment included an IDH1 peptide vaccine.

The CDR3 DNA is TGCAGCGCCGTAGCGGAAAACTATGGCTACACCTTC. It yields the protein CSAVAENYGYTF. The chain employs TRBV29-1 and TRBJ1-2; the D is unclear. The CDR3 length is 12 residues. Trimming left V 7 bases short and J 2 bases short, with 11 bases between. The V gene's germline CDR1 is SQVTM and CDR2 ANQGSEA.